The next 25 T cell receptor beta chains were all read from a single sample in a study of T cell changes during pregnancy in multiple sclerosis. Here immunoSEQ multiplex PCR was the method, and the copy in TCRdb shows in-frame clones only, minus some. The sample carries some 40,000 clones, 94% recorded once. The sequencing here drew on CD4+ T cells from peripheral blood mononuclear cells, taken after pregnancy. The receptors stem from a female donor with multiple sclerosis, enrolled in a pregnancy study.

The chain has TRBV13 and TRBJ2-1, with a tentative D call TRBD1 (6 bases). Trimming took off 8 bases at V and 1 base at J, with 15 bases between the two ends. The CDR3 spans 15 residues. Germline CDR1 PRHDT, CDR2 FYEKMQ (reference sequence). The CDR3 bases are TGTGCCAGCGGAGACAGGCTAGGGTCCTACAATGAGCAGTTCTTC. It is translated as CASGDRLGSYNEQFF.

The chain is built from TRBV5-4 and TRBJ1-1, with D possibly TRBD1 on 5 matching bases. Trimming took 4 bases from V and 0 from J, leaving 16 bases between them. The CDR3 spans 16 residues. Germline-derived CDR1 and CDR2 are SGHNT and YYREEE (reference sequence). The CDR3, as DNA: TGTGCCAGCAGCCGCGTACAGGAATCCATGAACACTGAAGCTTTCTTT. This codes for CASSRVQESMNTEAFF.

The V gene is TRBV7-3, the J gene TRBJ2-1; TRBD1 matches 7 bases. Trimming at V came to 4 bases and at J to 9 bases, leaving 6 bases not matched to a gene. The CDR3 has 13 amino acids. CDR1 and CDR2 (germline): SGHTA, FQGTGA. The DNA for the CDR3 is TGTGCCAGCAGCTCCGACAGGGATGGTGAGCAGTTCTTC. The encoded protein is CASSSDRDGEQFF.

J is TRBJ2-5 and V is TRBV4-1, with 9 bases aligning to TRBD2. The V segment lost 3 bases and the J segment 0 bases; nucleotides outside the gene matches: 14. The V gene's germline CDR1 is MGHRA and CDR2 YSYEKL. The CDR3 spans 19 residues. CDR3 residues: CASSHPGYKAGGNQETQYF. The CDR3 region has the DNA TGCGCCAGCAGCCACCCGGGGTACAAAGCGGGGGGAAACCAAGAGACCCAGTACTTC.

The chain recombines TRBV6-1 with TRBJ1-1; no clear D gene. The CDR3 is 17 residues long. Trimming pared 3 bases from V and 1 base from J, leaving 18 bases between. Germline values: CDR1 MNHNS, CDR2 SASEGT. This CDR3 is CASSDGVGSDRNTEAFF. CDR3 DNA: TGTGCCAGCAGTGATGGTGTCGGGTCAGACCGGAACACTGAAGCTTTCTTT.

This sequence joins TRBV15 and TRBJ1-1, with D possibly matching TRBD1 (5 bases). Germline values: CDR1 LNHNV, CDR2 YYDKDF (reference sequence). The CDR3 loop spans 14 amino acids. V was clipped by 2 bases and J by 3 bases, with 10 bases between them. CDR3 nucleotide sequence: TGTGCCACCAGCAGACCAGACAGCGACACTGAAGCTTTCTTT. Encoded protein: CATSRPDSDTEAFF.

The chain recombines TRBV6-1 with TRBJ1-4, with TRBD1 matching over 11 bases. CDR1 is MNHNS, CDR2 SASEGT, per germline. CDR3 length: 14 residues. The J segment lost 8 bases and the V segment lost 6 bases, leaving 5 bases of the junction unmatched. This chain's CDR3 is CASRRTGGEEKLFF. CDR3 coding DNA: TGTGCCAGCAGACGGACAGGGGGCGAGGAAAAACTGTTTTTT.

The V and J genes are TRBV5-1 and TRBJ1-4; a weak D match, TRBD1 (6 bases). The CDR3 is made up of 15 amino acids. CDR1 is SGHRS, CDR2 YFSETQ, per germline. Trimming shortened V by 4 bases and J by 8 bases, and 18 bases separated the two germline ends. The CDR3: CASSPGAGVKEKLFF. CDR3 nucleotides: TGCGCCAGCAGCCCTGGGGCAGGGGTAAAGGAAAAACTGTTTTTT.

V and J are TRBV18 and TRBJ2-7; D is ambiguous. Germline values: CDR1 KGHSH, CDR2 LQKENI. V lost 3 bases and J lost 6, with 15 bases in between. The CDR3 loop spans 14 amino acids. Here the CDR3 reads CASSPDPRSAEQYF. CDR3 DNA sequence: TGTGCCAGCTCACCCGATCCGAGGTCGGCCGAGCAGTACTTC.

The chain has TRBV9 and TRBJ1-1; 8 bases are a match to TRBD1. The CDR3 totals 17 residues. With 4 bases clipped from V and 0 bases from J, the junction kept 11 bases outside the gene matches. Germline assignment: CDR1 SGDLS and CDR2 YYNGEE. CDR3 in amino acids: CASSIQGAGGVNTEAFF. The CDR3 region has the DNA TGTGCCAGCAGCATCCAGGGGGCCGGAGGGGTGAACACTGAAGCTTTCTTT.

The V gene is TRBV15, the J gene TRBJ2-1; weak D call: TRBD2 (6 bases). The CDR3 totals 14 residues. Germline CDR1 is LNHNV and CDR2 is YYDKDF (reference sequence). V lost 9 bases and J 0 bases, leaving 12 bases between the germline ends. CDR3 bases: TGTGCCACACAATCGGAGGGCTCCTACAATGAGCAGTTCTTC. It translates to CATQSEGSYNEQFF.

V usage is TRBV5-1 and J usage is TRBJ1-3; D is uncertain. The germline V gene encodes CDR1 SGHRS and CDR2 YFSETQ. This CDR3 spans 14 amino acids. V was trimmed by 0 bases and J by 2 bases, leaving 6 bases between them. CDR3 residues: CASSLGHAGNTIYF. Written as DNA, the CDR3 is TGCGCCAGCAGCTTGGGACACGCTGGAAACACCATATATTTT.

The V and J genes are TRBV9 and TRBJ1-5; tentative D call: TRBD1 (5 bases). CDR1 is SGDLS and CDR2 is YYNGEE in the germline V gene. Trimming shortened V by 4 bases and J by 9 bases, and 17 bases separated the two germline ends. The CDR3 sequence is 14 residues long. CDR3 in amino acids: CASSRDSLDGPQHF. CDR3 coding DNA: TGTGCCAGCAGCAGGGACTCCCTTGATGGGCCCCAGCATTTT.

The rearrangement links TRBV7-3 to TRBJ2-6, with 7 bases identical to TRBD2. The CDR3 covers 15 residues. Germline values: CDR1 SGHTA, CDR2 FQGTGA. J was trimmed by 2 bases and V by 2 bases; bases with no gene match: 0. CDR3 sequence reads: CASSLRGAGANVLTF. The CDR3, as DNA: TGTGCCAGCAGCTTACGGGGGGCTGGGGCCAACGTCCTGACTTTC.

The chain has TRBV7-2 and TRBJ1-2; TRBD1 aligns across 8 bases. The CDR3 contains 16 residues. Trimming cost V 5 bases and J 4 bases; bases outside gene matches: 12. Germline lookup yields CDR1 SGHTA and CDR2 FQGNSA. Written as DNA, the CDR3 is TGTGCCAGCAGCCCTCCCCTGACAGGGGCCTTCTATGGCTACACCTTC. It specifies CASSPPLTGAFYGYTF.

The chain links TRBV5-4 to TRBJ2-1; D is possibly TRBD1 (5 bases). The germline CDR1 and CDR2 sequences are SGHNT and YYREEE (reference sequence). V was trimmed by 0 bases and J by 8 bases, leaving 18 bases between them. There are 16 residues in the CDR3. The CDR3 region has the DNA TGTGCCAGCAGCTTGGCCGTTGTAGGGGCCCGGGATGAGCAGTTCTTC. Its protein product is CASSLAVVGARDEQFF. The complete variable domain, with remaining parts taken from reference TRBV5-4 and TRBJ2-1, reads ETGVTQSPTHLIKTRGQQVTLRCSSQSGHNTVSWYQQALGQGPQFIFQYYREEENGRGNFPPRFSGLQFPNYSSELNVNALELDDSALYLCASSLAVVGARDEQFFGPGTRLTVL.

This chain's CDR3 is CASSLRTSGGALFYNEQFF. The CDR3 bases are TGTGCCAGCAGCTTAAGGACTAGCGGGGGGGCATTATTCTACAATGAGCAGTTCTTC. The rearrangement uses TRBV5-4 and TRBJ2-1; 15 bases are a match to TRBD2. The length of the CDR3 is 19 residues. With V trimmed by 2 bases and J by 3 bases, 9 bases remained unmatched. The germline gives CDR1 SGHNT, CDR2 YYREEE (reference sequence). Using reference TRBV5-4 and TRBJ2-1 for the parts outside the CDR3, the full variable domain is ETGVTQSPTHLIKTRGQQVTLRCSSQSGHNTVSWYQQALGQGPQFIFQYYREEENGRGNFPPRFSGLQFPNYSSELNVNALELDDSALYLCASSLRTSGGALFYNEQFFGPGTRLTVL.

This chain links TRBV5-8 with TRBJ2-7; 10 bases match TRBD2. Germline-derived CDR1 and CDR2 are SGHTS and YDEGEE. This CDR3 is 16 amino acids long. Trimming at V came to 2 bases and at J to 1 base, leaving 6 bases not matched to a gene. CDR3 in DNA: TGTGCCAGCAGCTTTGAAAGGACTAGCGGATCCTACGAGCAGTACTTC. Protein product: CASSFERTSGSYEQYF.

This chain joins TRBV11-2 and TRBJ2-5; 7 nucleotides agree with TRBD1. CDR3 length: 18 residues. CDR1 is SGHAT, CDR2 FQNNGV, per germline. The V gene end was trimmed by 1 base and the J gene end by 7 bases; junction bases not matched to a gene: 18. The CDR3 nucleotides are TGTGCCAGCAGCTTAGTTTCTTTAAGGGACACCCGGGACAGGACCCAGTACTTC. Residues: CASSLVSLRDTRDRTQYF.

This CDR3 is CASTTQGAGFTGELFF. The DNA for the CDR3 is TGTGCCAGTACCACCCAGGGGGCAGGGTTTACCGGGGAGCTGTTTTTT. J is TRBJ2-2 and V is TRBV19; 8 bases match TRBD1. The CDR3 totals 16 residues. CDR1 and CDR2 (germline): LNHDA, SQIVND (reference sequence). V trimming: 7 bases; J trimming: 5 bases; junction bases outside the gene matches: 12.

The V and J genes are TRBV19 and TRBJ1-1; 10 nucleotides align to TRBD1. Losses at the gene ends were 7 bases for V and 4 bases for J; bases not matched to a gene: 3. The CDR3 is made up of 13 amino acids. Germline V gives CDR1 LNHDA, CDR2 SQIVND (reference sequence). CDR3 coding DNA: TGTGCCAGTAAAAGGGACAGGGGCACTGAAGCTTTCTTT. Encoded protein: CASKRDRGTEAFF.

This clone was detected once. The genes are TRBV5-4 and TRBJ2-5; a weak D match, TRBD1 (6 bases). Germline V lookup: CDR1 SGHNT, CDR2 YYREEE (reference sequence). The V gene lost 0 bases and the J gene lost 5 bases, with 8 bases spanning the gap. This CDR3 region has 13 residues. The DNA for the CDR3 is TGTGCCAGCAGCTTGGGCCAGGGGGAGACCCAGTACTTC. Translated, it gives CASSLGQGETQYF.

The chain employs TRBV2 and TRBJ2-3, with D unclear. Germline CDR1 and CDR2: SNHLY and FYNNEI. The CDR3 spans 14 residues. V was shortened by 4 bases and J by 2 bases, with 10 bases between the two germline ends. DNA of the CDR3: TGTGCCAGCAGTGGGGCCAGCCCCACAGATACGCAGTATTTT. Translating gives CASSGASPTDTQYF.

V gene TRBV27 combines with J gene TRBJ1-5; D unresolved. V gave up 0 bases and J gave up 3 bases, with 9 bases separating them. CDR1 is MNHEY, CDR2 SMNVEV, per germline (reference sequence). The CDR3 totals 15 residues. CDR3 protein: CASSLSAPDNQPQHF. CDR3 coding DNA: TGTGCCAGCAGTTTATCAGCACCCGACAATCAGCCCCAGCATTTT.

The chain is built from TRBV7-3 and TRBJ2-7; TRBD1 matches 9 bases. J was trimmed by 2 bases and V by 5 bases; bases with no gene match: 13. Germline V gene data show CDR1 as SGHTA and CDR2 as FQGTGA. The CDR3 is 17 amino acids. Written as DNA, the CDR3 is TGTGCCAGCAGCCTACGTCCTTCCGGGACAGGGCCCTACGAGCAGTACTTC. Translation: CASSLRPSGTGPYEQYF.